This TCR beta chain emerged from a study of metastatic and nonmetastatic thyroid tumors. Study-level information: The comparison covered peripheral blood and tumor or nodule tissue in malignant and benign thyroid patients. Broader study findings: Compared with benign nodules, malignant thyroid tumors were reported to have significantly higher TCR beta diversity in both blood and tumor.

The CDR3 consists of 15 residues. Germline CDR1 is MNHNS and CDR2 is SASEGT. In the study's own analysis: A papillary thyroid cancer distant-metastasis classifier was built from CDR3 differences across clinicopathological groups. TCRdb ran MiXCR on the PCR reads. TCRdb, not the original authors, processed these V and J calls. The sample consists of about 13,000 clones, approximately 24% of them appearing once. Thyroid surgery had not been preceded by any treatment in any patient. A note on this clone: The antigen is undetermined. Germline and junction disagree at one end, which may indicate a read error.

Sequenced sample: blood. The source of this sequence is a male donor with papillary thyroid cancer or a benign thyroid nodule (not recorded which). Some clones in this sample may be carry-over from other donors' samples. The chain carries TRBV6-1 and TRBJ2-7, with D maybe TRBD2 (6 bases). The CDR3 nucleotides are TGTGCCAGCAGACCTTGCTCCCTGGGGACTGGCGAGCAATACTTC. Translated, it gives CASRPCSLGTGEQYF.